One sample yielded the 27 T cell receptor beta chains listed below, sequenced in a study of cytomegalovirus exposure and HLA in healthy donors. PCR involved 60 Vbeta and 13 Jbeta primers. Profiled with immunoSEQ multiplex PCR; TCRdb holds only in-frame clones, not every one. There are approximately 200,000 clones in the sample; 82% occur only once, and 5.5% to 7.5% lies in the top ten. The material sequenced was PBMCs. These receptors all come from a woman in her fifties or sixties in good health and CMV-seropositive.

V and J are TRBV9 and TRBJ2-5, with 8 bases that match TRBD2. The germline V gene has CDR1 SGDLS and CDR2 YYNGEE. This CDR3 spans 15 amino acids. V was clipped by 4 bases and J by 2 bases; unmatched bases: 7. The CDR3 nucleotides are TGTGCCAGCAGCCGGGGGGGACAACCTCAAGAGACCCAGTACTTC. Amino acids: CASSRGGQPQETQYF.

The chain is built from TRBV2 and TRBJ2-1; TRBD2 matches at 11 bases. The CDR3 covers 15 residues. Germline V gene lookup returns CDR1 SNHLY and CDR2 FYNNEI. With V trimmed by 8 bases and J by 9 bases, 12 bases remained unmatched. The CDR3: CASGSLAGGLSEQFF. CDR3 DNA: TGTGCCAGCGGATCCTTAGCGGGAGGGCTAAGTGAGCAGTTCTTC.

This clone was recorded only once. The chain couples TRBV19 to TRBJ2-1; D possibly corresponds to TRBD1 (6 bases). CDR1 is LNHDA and CDR2 is SQIVND in the germline V gene (reference sequence). Between the trimmed V and J ends, which lost 5 bases and 6 bases, there was a span of 14 bases. CDR3 length: 14 residues. CDR3 residues: CASSLGTSPNEQFF. CDR3 in DNA: TGTGCCAGTAGTTTGGGGACAAGCCCCAATGAGCAGTTCTTC.

The chain combines TRBV2 with TRBJ2-3; TRBD2 might be the D (5 bases). Trimming pared 5 bases from V and 6 bases from J, leaving 9 bases between. The CDR3 totals 12 residues. The germline V gene has CDR1 SNHLY and CDR2 FYNNEI. CDR3 nucleotides: TGTGCCAGCAGTCTTAGCGTGGATACGCAGTATTTT. Amino acid sequence: CASSLSVDTQYF.

The sample holds one count of this clone. The chain carries TRBV11-2 and TRBJ1-1, with 8 bases that match TRBD1. CDR1 is SGHAT, CDR2 FQNNGV, per germline. This CDR3 comprises 16 residues. With 5 bases clipped from V and 6 bases from J, the junction kept 14 bases outside the gene matches. CDR3 in DNA: TGTGCCAGCAGCGTTACAGGGGGGGGGAAGGGTCCTGAAGCTTTCTTT. This encodes CASSVTGGGKGPEAFF.

This chain links TRBV7-9 with TRBJ1-1, with 7 bases identical to TRBD1. CDR1 is SEHNR and CDR2 is FQNEAQ in the germline V gene (reference sequence). V gave up 5 bases and J gave up 6 bases; unmatched junction bases: 9. The CDR3 extends over 14 amino acids. The CDR3, as DNA: TGTGCCAGCAGCCTAACAGGGGTATTCGCTGAAGCTTTCTTT. Protein sequence: CASSLTGVFAEAFF.

A few counts support this clone. The chain has TRBV7-9 and TRBJ1-1, with D perhaps matching TRBD1 (5 bases). There are 13 residues in the CDR3. V was pared by 5 bases and J by 1 base, with 8 bases between. From germline, CDR1 is SEHNR and CDR2 FQNEAQ (reference sequence). As DNA, the CDR3 is TGTGCCAGCAGCGGGGCCTGGAACACTGAAGCTTTCTTT. Amino acid sequence: CASSGAWNTEAFF.

The V and J genes are TRBV7-8 and TRBJ1-4, with D maybe TRBD1 (5 bases). V was trimmed by 9 bases and J by 9 bases, leaving 23 bases between them. Germline V gives CDR1 SGHVS, CDR2 FQNEAQ. The CDR3 sequence is 15 residues long. CDR3 DNA: TGTGCCAGGAAAACGTGGGGGGTCTACCACAAAAAACTGTTTTTT. It codes for CARKTWGVYHKKLFF.

This clone was recorded once. This sequence joins TRBV18 and TRBJ1-6; 7 bases fit TRBD1. This CDR3 spans 17 amino acids. Trimming at V came to 6 bases and at J to 0 bases, leaving 8 bases not matched to a gene. Germline V gene lookup returns CDR1 KGHSH and CDR2 LQKENI. This CDR3 is CASSPGQLDSYNSPLHF. CDR3 nucleotides: TGTGCCAGCTCCCCGGGACAGCTAGACTCCTATAATTCACCCCTCCACTTT.

The genes are TRBV18 and TRBJ1-5; no clear D. Trimming stripped 2 bases from V and 4 bases from J, with 12 bases between. The germline V gene has CDR1 KGHSH and CDR2 LQKENI. The CDR3 consists of 15 residues. CDR3: CASSPAAGGNQPQHF. For the CDR3, the DNA is TGTGCCAGCTCACCAGCGGCGGGAGGAAATCAGCCCCAGCATTTT.

V and J are TRBV10-3 and TRBJ1-6; maybe TRBD1 (5 bases). This CDR3 is 14 amino acids long. The V gene's germline CDR1 is ENHRY and CDR2 SYGVKD. Between the trimmed V and J ends, which lost 4 bases and 7 bases, there was a span of 11 bases. CDR3 nucleotide sequence: TGTGCCATCAGTGTTGGGGGGAGGAATTCACCCCTCCACTTT. Translating it yields CAISVGGRNSPLHF.

J is TRBJ1-2 and V is TRBV28, with 10 bases aligning to TRBD1. The CDR3 is 16 amino acids. Per germline, CDR1 MDHEN and CDR2 SYDVKM. Trimming cost V 6 bases and J 5 bases; bases outside gene matches: 12. In DNA, the CDR3 is TGTGCCAGCAGCGAGACAGGGGGCCGGATCGGGTATGGCTACACCTTC. Amino acid sequence: CASSETGGRIGYGYTF.

The chain carries TRBV14 and TRBJ2-2, with 15 bases that match TRBD2. In germline, CDR1 is SGHDN, CDR2 FVKESK. There are 17 residues in the CDR3. The J segment lost 4 bases and the V segment lost 4 bases, leaving 4 bases of the junction unmatched. The CDR3 coding sequence is TGTGCCAGCAGCCCTTGGACTAGCGGGAGGGCCACCGGGGAGCTGTTTTTT. It translates to CASSPWTSGRATGELFF.

The rearrangement links TRBV19 to TRBJ1-2; D is uncertain. Germline CDR1 LNHDA, CDR2 SQIVND (reference sequence). The V end lost 7 bases, the J end lost 3 bases, and 15 bases lay between the germline ends. This CDR3 spans 14 amino acids. The CDR3 sequence is CASKETGSYYGYTF. The CDR3 nucleotides read TGTGCCAGTAAAGAGACGGGTTCTTACTATGGCTACACCTTC.

V usage is TRBV7-8 and J usage is TRBJ1-1; possibly TRBD1 for D (5 bases). The CDR3 extends over 16 amino acids. V lost 0 bases and J lost 1, with 12 bases in between. The germline gives CDR1 SGHVS, CDR2 FQNEAQ. CDR3 in DNA: TGTGCCAGCAGCTTAGCAGTGGGCAGGGAGAACACTGAAGCTTTCTTT. As protein: CASSLAVGRENTEAFF. The whole variable domain, remainder taken from reference TRBV7-8 and TRBJ1-1, is GAGVSQSPRYKVAKRGQDVALRCDPISGHVSLFWYQQALGQGPEFLTYFQNEAQLDKSGLPSDRFFAERPEGSVSTLKIQRTQQEDSAVYLCASSLAVGRENTEAFFGQGTRLTVV.

The chain is built from TRBV5-6 and TRBJ2-7; 7 bases align to TRBD2. Germline-derived CDR1 and CDR2 are SGHDT and YYEEEE. The CDR3 sequence is 11 residues long. Germline trimming cut 3 bases from V and 6 bases from J; bases unmatched to any gene: 0. The CDR3 nucleotides read TGTGCCAGCAGCTGGGGGGGCGAGCAGTACTTC. Translation: CASSWGGEQYF.

The chain combines TRBV30 with TRBJ2-7; perhaps TRBD1 as D (6 bases). V was cut by 0 bases and J by 5 bases, with 23 bases left in between. CDR1 GTSNPN and CDR2 SVGIG come from the germline V gene (reference sequence). The CDR3 length is 17 residues. CDR3 in amino acids: CAWSVPTDRLRSDEQYF. In DNA form, the CDR3 reads TGTGCCTGGAGTGTACCAACCGACAGGCTCCGGTCCGACGAGCAGTACTTC.

The chain links TRBV7-8 to TRBJ2-7; 9 bases align to TRBD1. The CDR3 totals 15 residues. V was clipped by 5 bases and J by 3 bases; unmatched bases: 8. Germline V gives CDR1 SGHVS, CDR2 FQNEAQ. In DNA, the CDR3 is TGTGCCAGCAGCCCTTATCGGGACAGGGTCTACGAGCAGTACTTC. Translating gives CASSPYRDRVYEQYF. The complete variable domain, with remaining parts taken from reference TRBV7-8 and TRBJ2-7, reads GAGVSQSPRYKVAKRGQDVALRCDPISGHVSLFWYQQALGQGPEFLTYFQNEAQLDKSGLPSDRFFAERPEGSVSTLKIQRTQQEDSAVYLCASSPYRDRVYEQYFGPGTRLTVT.

A word on this clone: A read error may produce the germline difference seen at one junction end. The rearrangement uses TRBV7-9 and TRBJ2-7; a possible D gene is TRBD1 (6 bases). Germline V CDR1 and CDR2: SEHNR, FQNEAQ (reference sequence). This CDR3 comprises 13 residues. CDR3 in DNA: TGTTCCAGCAGCCTCCAACAGGGCACCGAGCAGTACTTC. Amino acid sequence: CSSSLQQGTEQYF. The full variable domain, in which reference TRBV7-9 and TRBJ2-7 provide the parts outside the CDR3, is DTGVSQNPRHKITKRGQNVTFRCDPISEHNRLYWYRQTLGQGPEFLTYFQNEAQLEKSRLLSDRFSAERPKGSFSTLEIQRTEQGDSAMYLCSSSLQQGTEQYFGPGTRLTVT.

The rearrangement joins TRBV19 to TRBJ1-1, with D perhaps matching TRBD1 (6 bases). The V gene lost 3 bases and the J gene lost 5 bases, with 13 bases spanning the gap. Per the germline V gene, CDR1 is LNHDA and CDR2 is SQIVND (reference sequence). The CDR3 has 14 residues. The CDR3 DNA sequence: TGTGCCAGTAGTATGCTCAGGGGAGAAACTGAAGCTTTCTTT. It specifies CASSMLRGETEAFF.

This chain connects TRBV10-2 to TRBJ2-5, with 9 bases fitting TRBD2. TRBJ2-7 explains the end of the DNA better; the J call may be wrong. The germline V gene encodes CDR1 WSHSY and CDR2 SAAADI. The CDR3 contains 14 residues. The CDR3 sequence: CASRESSGSYEQYF. The CDR3 DNA is TGCGCCAGCAGGGAGAGTAGCGGGAGCTACGAGCAGTACTTC.

J is TRBJ1-4 and V is TRBV5-6; D remains unclear. Germline CDR1 SGHDT, CDR2 YYEEEE. The CDR3 totals 11 residues. V was clipped by 2 bases and J by 7 bases, with 3 bases between them. The chain's CDR3 is CASSFCEKLFF. The CDR3 DNA is TGTGCCAGCAGCTTCTGTGAAAAACTGTTTTTT.

The V and J genes are TRBV5-1 and TRBJ2-1; maybe TRBD1 (6 bases). The V gene lost 6 bases and the J gene lost 0 bases, with 16 bases spanning the gap. The CDR3 is 16 amino acids. Germline V gene lookup returns CDR1 SGHRS and CDR2 YFSETQ. The CDR3 bases are TGCGCCAGCACTCAGCGACAGGCCAGCTCCTACAATGAGCAGTTCTTC. This codes for CASTQRQASSYNEQFF.

The sample holds one count of this clone. V is TRBV4-1 and J is TRBJ2-2; maybe TRBD1 (6 bases). The CDR3 consists of 15 residues. V gave up 6 bases and J gave up 0 bases, with 11 bases separating them. Germline assignment: CDR1 MGHRA and CDR2 YSYEKL. This CDR3 reads CASSLTGSNTGELFF. CDR3 sequence (DNA): TGCGCCAGCAGTCTGACAGGCTCGAACACCGGGGAGCTGTTTTTT.

The chain is built from TRBV2 and TRBJ1-1; no reliable D call. The CDR3 spans 13 residues. Trimming pared 6 bases from V and 3 bases from J, leaving 11 bases between. The V gene's germline CDR1 is SNHLY and CDR2 FYNNEI. The CDR3 loop is CASREDGDTEAFF. CDR3 bases: TGTGCCAGCAGGGAGGACGGGGACACTGAAGCTTTCTTT.

V and J are TRBV29-1 and TRBJ1-2, with D perhaps TRBD1 (6 bases). Germline V gene sequence: CDR1 SQVTM, CDR2 ANQGSEA. The V and J ends lost 4 bases and 0 bases respectively, with 15 bases between them. CDR3 size: 15 residues. The CDR3 DNA sequence: TGCAGCGTTGGAAGTAGGGACAATACTAACTATGGCTACACCTTC. Translated, it gives CSVGSRDNTNYGYTF.

The chain employs TRBV7-2 and TRBJ2-7, with TRBD2 matching 9 bases. The CDR3 spans 17 residues. Germline lookup yields CDR1 SGHTA and CDR2 FQGNSA. Losses at the gene ends were 0 bases for V and 5 bases for J; bases not matched to a gene: 11. CDR3 sequence reads: CASSLAGPAGGIHEQYF. In nucleotides, the CDR3 is TGTGCCAGCAGCTTAGCGGGTCCAGCGGGGGGTATCCACGAGCAGTACTTC.